Here is one TCR beta chain with its context. Which antigen it targets is not known. Nothing much larger sits one base from this clone, and base qualities are not available. In total, approximately 700 healthy bone marrow donors made up the cohort. Cohort members were all nominally healthy when sampled, although unrecorded immune exposures were likely present. The donor tested CMV seronegative and was one of the 352 seronegative cohort members. Every donor gave a peripheral blood sample, and the peripheral blood mononuclear cells from that sample were used for TCR beta sequencing. The Qiagen DNeasy Blood Extraction Kit was used to extract genomic DNA from the blood cell samples. This sample is part of a study of cytomegalovirus exposure and HLA in healthy donors (dated 2017 in TCRdb). As for the study more broadly: According to an earlier analysis of 587 of the donors, about 179 million T cells yielded 120 million or so unique TCR beta sequences and roughly 280 Gb of sequence data. In a later analysis, previously published TCR beta repertoires from several hundred donors were re-analyzed and high-resolution HLA genotyping was added so that TCR occurrence patterns could be studied. A separate validation cohort of 100 to 150 different subjects was used in addition to the roughly 720-subject first cohort. Among 300 to 500 genotyped donors of the cohort, an average of roughly 230,000 unique TCR beta nucleotide sequences was sequenced per donor, of which about 18% were non-productive. Every repertoire in the discovery cohort had been generated on one and the same sequencing platform. To decide whether each TCR beta V gene segment behaved as functional or pseudogenic, an earlier analysis of fewer than 750 of the donors relied on high-throughput TCR beta sequencing. Because of strong linkage in the cohort, roughly five DR-DQ haplotypes were treated as single units for association and clustering. The study used immunosequencing to profile the T cell repertoires of 600 to 850 subjects and linked those repertoires to cytomegalovirus serostatus. In the later analysis, no new phenotypic data were used to find candidate immune exposures; instead, reliance was placed on TCR beta sequences and their occurrence across donors. Donor age, sex, ethnicity and CMV serostatus were collected together with the repertoire data. Class I and class II HLA loci were covered by the typing at four-digit resolution. The study aimed to test whether signatures of past pathogen exposure could be identified by cataloging public T cell receptors. A later genetic analysis used genome-wide SNP genotypes for about 60% of the roughly 670 donors, treating that subset as a discovery cohort. To predict cytomegalovirus infection status, the study combined high-throughput TCR immunosequencing, statistical association of individual TCRs with disease status, and machine learning. Typing coverage varied by locus: 629-630 donors for A, B, C, DRB1 and DQB1; 500 to 550 for DQA1; 600 to 610 for DPA1; 400 to 480 for DPB1. Of the roughly 390 genotyped donors, approximately 80% fell in the genetic ancestry cluster associated with self-reported Caucasian donors. An early release covering approximately 600 HLA-typed donors comprised 300 to 350 gigabases of sequencing data and about 90 million unique TCR sequences. Study-level results and caveats: A few of the identified cytomegalovirus-associated TCR beta chains were confirmed in vitro to be specific for cytomegalovirus antigens. The authors suggested that the approach could potentially be generalized to other disease states and immunological phenotypes. Compared with equally common non-associated chains, HLA-associated TCR beta chains in a later analysis were more clonally expanded and had lower generation probabilities. Assigning TCR associations to individual alleles was difficult when HLA alleles, especially DR and DQ, strongly co-occurred. In a later analysis, TCR association rates were found to vary across HLA loci, with the most associated TCRs seen for DRB1 alleles and the fewest for HLA-C alleles. In an earlier analysis of roughly 500 of the donors, most TCR beta V segments appeared in productive rearrangements about 87% or about 30% of the time, broadly matching IMGT annotations. The 87-base-pair reads could not distinguish some IMGT-functional V segments, including TRBV6-2 and TRBV6-3, so those segments were excluded. Only TCR beta chains were sequenced in this cohort, and the absence of alpha or paired-chain data limited detectable features. CMV serostatus was the only immune exposure information available for the cohort. Approximately 18 rarely observed V segments, including chromosome 9 orphons, were excluded from the earlier analysis of a few hundred of the donors because counts were too low. Most TCR sequences were seen in very few donors, while some public TCRs were found in many individuals. Cytomegalovirus status was reported to be diagnosed by the classifier with high specificity and sensitivity in both the original and validation cohorts. A group of highly shared sequence variants was considered likely to be a technical artifact of the sequencing pipeline. A later genetic analysis reported fewer N-insertions in productive TCRs among donors in an Asian-associated ancestry cluster than the approximately 700-donor mean. In a later analysis, 16,951 TCR beta sequences were associated with specific HLA alleles at a false discovery rate of 0.05. A later analysis reported that several top co-occurrence clusters appeared linked to parvovirus B19, influenza, CMV and Epstein-Barr virus. In the study, some 160 TCR beta chains were listed as associated with cytomegalovirus. A further reported finding was that TCR beta sequences accurately predicted the HLA-A and HLA-B alleles for most subjects in the first cohort. Linkage disequilibrium might explain the correlated functional status among segregating V segments, but an unknown experimental factor could not be excluded. Roughly uniform sequencing depth across donors was assumed in presence/absence analyses, although this assumption may not hold. In a later genetic analysis, a missense DCLRE1C variant was associated with V-gene and J-gene trimming of TCR beta chains, and the association was replicated in an independent cohort. Because HLA typing was unavailable for some donors at each locus, only the typed subset was used in association tests. In a later analysis, most CMV-associated TCR beta chains were found to appear HLA-restricted, with HLA associations seemingly driven largely by CMV exposure.

CDR1 and CDR2 (SGHRS, YFSETQ) derive from the germline V gene. The CDR3 holds 15 amino acids from the cysteine to the phenylalanine. The entry retains the CDR3 DNA only, 45 bases that are in frame from base 1. V has 5 bases trimmed and J has 0 bases trimmed; junction bases matching no gene number 8. To prepare the library, the immunoSEQ multiplex PCR assay was applied. For the multiplex PCR, a mixture combining 60 forward primers for TCR Vbeta segments and 13 reverse primers for TCR Jbeta segments was used. Amplification of the CDR3 region of rearranged TCR beta genes was performed with a multiplex PCR assay on genomic DNA. The amplified TCR beta libraries were sequenced on the Illumina HiSeq System as 87-base-pair reads. The authors' analysis ran thus. Across the roughly 600 repertoires, a later analysis counted some 80 million unique TCR beta chains, 9 million to 14 million of which were shared by at least two donors. To remove PCR and sequencing errors, raw reads were error-corrected and collapsed into unique sequences using a nearest-neighbor algorithm that merged closely related sequences. To assign V, D and J gene segments, CDR3 sequences were aligned to IMGT reference sequences. For a sequence to be retained, at least a six-nucleotide match to both a V gene segment and a J gene segment was required. A rearrangement counted as productive if the CDR3 had no stop codons and remained in frame with V and J, and every other rearrangement counted as non-productive. Following IMGT convention, CDR3 was defined as the stretch from the second conserved V-encoded cysteine up to the conserved J-encoded phenylalanine. The earlier analysis of 500 to 650 of the donors excluded any sequence lacking an unambiguous match to a single V gene segment. In an earlier analysis of approximately 590 of the donors, a V segment was called functional when productive rearrangements were above 56.7%, and segregating when the standard deviation between donors exceeded 5%. To diagnose cytomegalovirus status from the catalog of TCR beta chain sequences, a statistical classification framework was built. In a later analysis, V and J genes were assigned by comparing TCR nucleotide sequences against IMGT/GENE-DB human TR gene sequences. Using the TCRdist pipeline, a later analysis assigned CDR3 sequences along with most-parsimonious VDJ recombination scenarios. A later analysis defined each TCR beta chain by its CDR3 amino acid sequence plus V-gene family, and excluded reads lacking a unique V-gene family. As a way to deal with suspected cross-contamination and a sequencing artifact, a later analysis dropped 500 to 700 nucleotide sequences that were highly shared and had low generation probability. In a later analysis, a clonal expansion index for each public chain was calculated from normalized within-repertoire ranks of inferred template counts. A later analysis computed generation probabilities with a VDJ recombination model fitted to out-of-frame rearrangements, and checked the results against IGoR. In a later analysis, TCR-TCR, TCR-HLA and TCR-CMV co-occurrence was scored with hypergeometric tests, and a repertoire-size bias correction was applied to TCR pairs. A later analysis estimated false discovery rates by permuting HLA or CMV assignments 20 times. In a later analysis, co-occurring TCRs were grouped using DBSCAN, and TCRdist sequence similarity was added for clustering within HLA-allele-positive subsets. For co-occurrence clustering, repertoires with fewer than 30,000 or more than 120,000 public chains were excluded, along with a handful of repertoires with anomalous nucleotide sharing. TCRdb holds this immuneACCESS table with in-frame rearrangements only. Some clones are missing; in checked studies, unresolved V genes explain under half, and the rest has no known cause. The V and J calls and clone size are taken from that table; D and trimming were inferred from the DNA. The sample table shows fewer than 200,000 clones, and roughly 80% are seen once. The ten largest clones represent around 5.4% of the sample.

This sequence was found in a middle-aged man in good health and CMV-seronegative. Input material: PBMCs. The rearranged chain carries TRBV5-1 and TRBJ2-7; 7 bases in the middle match TRBD1. The CDR3 sequence is CASRQGTATSYEQYF. Read as DNA, the sequence is TGCGCCAGCAGGCAGGGGACAGCAACCTCCTACGAGCAGTACTTC.